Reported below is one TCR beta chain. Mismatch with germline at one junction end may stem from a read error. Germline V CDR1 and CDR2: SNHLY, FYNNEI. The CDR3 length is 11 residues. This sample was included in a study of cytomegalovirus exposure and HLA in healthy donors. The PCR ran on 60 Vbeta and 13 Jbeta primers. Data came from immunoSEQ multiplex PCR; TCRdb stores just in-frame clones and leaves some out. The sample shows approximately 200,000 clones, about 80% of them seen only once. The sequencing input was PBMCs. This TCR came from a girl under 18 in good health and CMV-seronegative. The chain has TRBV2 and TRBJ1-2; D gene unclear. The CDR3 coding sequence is TGTGCCAGCAGGACTGGTTATGGCTGCACCTTC. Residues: CASRTGYGCTF.